These 11 T cell receptor beta chains were sequenced from one sample in a study of blood T cells in healthy people across ages. It was with a sample-barcoded 5' primer and a J-beta primer mix that a second PCR of about 7 to 12 cycles was run. TCRdb fed the 5' RACE reads into MiXCR, producing one record per CDR3 protein. This table has more than 650,000 distinct CDR3 sequences, 20% to 25% appearing once. The sample consisted of blood. Source of these receptors: a man between 65 and 79 years old in good health.

V usage is TRBV20-1 and J usage is TRBJ2-7; D gene unclear. This CDR3 is built from 13 residues. V lost 4 bases to trimming and J lost 3 bases, with 13 bases between them. The germline V gene encodes CDR1 DFQATT and CDR2 SNEGSKA (reference sequence). The CDR3 sequence is CSAKKDGNYEQYF. As DNA, the CDR3 is TGCAGTGCTAAAAAGGACGGCAACTACGAGCAGTACTTC.

This clonotype occurred a few times. The chain joins TRBV6-2 or TRBV6-3 to TRBJ1-2; 9 bases agree with TRBD1. This CDR3 contains 15 residues. With V trimmed by 5 bases and J by 5 bases, 9 bases remained unmatched. The germline V gene encodes CDR1 MNHEY and CDR2 SVGEGT. This CDR3 reads CASSRRDRVGYGYTF. The CDR3 DNA is TGTGCCAGCAGTCGGCGGGACAGGGTTGGTTATGGCTACACCTTC.

CDR3 in amino acids: CASSPYNAGRNGNTIYF. The CDR3 region has the DNA TGTGCCAGCTCACCGTATAACGCGGGGCGAAACGGAAACACCATATATTTT. The chain links TRBV18 to TRBJ1-3, with D perhaps matching TRBD1 (5 bases). Germline loops: CDR1 KGHSH, CDR2 LQKENI. The V and J ends lost 3 bases and 4 bases respectively, with 19 bases between them. The CDR3 sequence is 17 residues long. Drawing the rest from reference TRBV18 and TRBJ1-3, the complete variable domain is NAGVMQNPRHLVRRRGQEARLRCSPMKGHSHVYWYRQLPEEGLKFMVYLQKENIIDESGMPKERFSAEFPKEGPSILRIQQVVRGDSAAYFCASSPYNAGRNGNTIYFGEGSWLTVV.

The V gene is TRBV12-3 or TRBV12-4, the J gene TRBJ1-3, with 7 bases aligning to TRBD1. Losses at the gene ends were 6 bases for V and 4 bases for J; bases not matched to a gene: 3. The CDR3 is 13 residues long. The CDR3 loop reads CASSPTGGNTIYF. CDR3 coding DNA: TGTGCCAGCAGCCCGACAGGGGGAAACACCATATATTTT.

This clonotype appeared a few times. The V call is TRBV14, the J call TRBJ2-5, with no clear D. Trimming removed 2 bases from V and 2 bases from J, with 6 bases in between. The CDR3 has 13 amino acids. Germline V gene data show CDR1 as SGHDN and CDR2 as FVKESK. The CDR3 sequence: CASSQQIQETQYF. The DNA for the CDR3 is TGTGCCAGCAGCCAACAGATACAAGAGACCCAGTACTTC. Drawing the rest from reference TRBV14 and TRBJ2-5, the complete variable domain is EAGVTQFPSHSVIEKGQTVTLRCDPISGHDNLYWYRRVMGKEIKFLLHFVKESKQDESGMPNNRFLAERTGGTYSTLKVQPAELEDSGVYFCASSQQIQETQYFGPGTRLLVL.

This clonotype was counted many times. J is TRBJ2-5 and V is TRBV19, with 7 bases aligning to TRBD2. V was pared by 5 bases and J by 0 bases, with 3 bases of the junction left unmatched. The CDR3 runs to 14 residues. CDR1 is LNHDA, CDR2 SQIVND, per germline (reference sequence). The CDR3 loop is CASSLAGDQETQYF. The CDR3 coding sequence is TGTGCCAGTAGTCTGGCGGGAGACCAAGAGACCCAGTACTTC.

This clonotype was seen more than once but under ten times. The CDR3 coding sequence is TGCAGTGCTAGAGATGAGGTGGACGAGCAGTACTTC. This encodes CSARDEVDEQYF. This rearrangement joins TRBV20-1 to TRBJ2-7; D is undetermined. The CDR3 extends over 12 amino acids. V shed 0 bases and J shed 5 bases, with 8 bases lying between them. Germline assignment: CDR1 DFQATT and CDR2 SNEGSKA (reference sequence).

This clonotype was detected only a few times. J is TRBJ2-3 and V is TRBV12-3 or TRBV12-4; 9 bases map to TRBD1. The CDR3 runs 15 residues. The V and J ends lost 5 bases and 3 bases, in that order; junction bases with no gene match: 6. CDR3 sequence (DNA): TGTGCCAGCAGTCCCTGGGACAGGGCAACAGATACGCAGTATTTT. Translating gives CASSPWDRATDTQYF.

The V and J genes are TRBV29-1 and TRBJ1-4, with a weak D call TRBD1 (6 bases). V was cut by 7 bases and J by 4 bases, with 22 bases left in between. The CDR3 has 16 residues. Germline V gene data show CDR1 as SQVTM and CDR2 as ANQGSEA. In DNA form, the CDR3 reads TGCAGCGCTAGAAGCTCCGGACAGCCAGATAATGAAAAACTGTTTTTT. Encoded protein: CSARSSGQPDNEKLFF.

The chain is built from TRBV28 and TRBJ2-7; D may match TRBD1 or TRBD2 (5 bases each). V dropped 6 bases and J dropped 5 bases, with 23 bases sitting between them. The CDR3 has 16 amino acids. Germline V gives CDR1 MDHEN, CDR2 SYDVKM. The CDR3: CASSIGRPNRDHEQYF. For the CDR3, the DNA is TGTGCCAGCAGCATTGGTCGCCCGAACCGGGACCACGAGCAGTACTTC.

This clonotype was recorded a few times. The genes are TRBV5-5 and TRBJ2-1; 9 bases match TRBD1. CDR3 length: 14 amino acids. The V gene end was trimmed by 0 bases and the J gene end by 9 bases; junction bases not matched to a gene: 4. The germline V gene encodes CDR1 SGHKS and CDR2 YYEKEE (reference sequence). CDR3 bases: TGTGCCAGCAGCTTGGGAGACAGGGGGAGTGAGCAGTTCTTC. Amino acids: CASSLGDRGSEQFF.